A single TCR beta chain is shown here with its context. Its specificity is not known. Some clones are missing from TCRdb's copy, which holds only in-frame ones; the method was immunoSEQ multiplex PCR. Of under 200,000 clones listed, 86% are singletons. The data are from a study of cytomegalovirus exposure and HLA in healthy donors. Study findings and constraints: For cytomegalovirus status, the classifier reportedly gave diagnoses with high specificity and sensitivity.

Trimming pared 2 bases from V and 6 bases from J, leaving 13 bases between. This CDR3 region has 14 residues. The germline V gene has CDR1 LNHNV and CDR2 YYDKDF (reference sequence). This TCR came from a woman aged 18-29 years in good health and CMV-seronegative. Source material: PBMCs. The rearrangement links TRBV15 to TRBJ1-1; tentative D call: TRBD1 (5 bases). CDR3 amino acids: CATSRFREVAEAFF. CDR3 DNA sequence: TGTGCCACCAGCAGATTCAGGGAGGTGGCTGAAGCTTTCTTT.